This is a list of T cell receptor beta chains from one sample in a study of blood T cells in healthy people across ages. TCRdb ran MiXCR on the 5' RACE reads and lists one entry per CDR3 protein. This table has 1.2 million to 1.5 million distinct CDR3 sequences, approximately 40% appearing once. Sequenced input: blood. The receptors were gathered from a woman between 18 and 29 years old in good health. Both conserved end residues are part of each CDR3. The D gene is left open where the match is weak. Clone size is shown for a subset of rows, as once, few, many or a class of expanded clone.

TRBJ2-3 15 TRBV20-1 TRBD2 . TGCAGTGCTAGGCCAACTAGCGGGAGGACAGATACGCAGTATTTT CSARPTSGRTDTQYF
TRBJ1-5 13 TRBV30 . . TGTGCCTGGAGCTCCCAGGGGAATCAGCCCCAGCATTTT CAWSSQGNQPQHF
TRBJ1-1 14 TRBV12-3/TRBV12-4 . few TGTGCCAGCAGTGTGACAGACATGAACACTGAAGCTTTCTTT CASSVTDMNTEAFF
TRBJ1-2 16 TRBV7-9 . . TGTGCCAGCAGACTTATACAGGGAAAATCTAACTATGGCTACACCTTC CASRLIQGKSNYGYTF
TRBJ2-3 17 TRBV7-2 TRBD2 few TGTGCCAGCAGCTCTCTGGCGGGAGGGCCGGTGGGGGATACGCAGTATTTT CASSSLAGGPVGDTQYF
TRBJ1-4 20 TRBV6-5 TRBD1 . TGTGCCAGCATTTTGTTCCGTGGGCAGGGGGCTCGTGTTCGGCTGGAGGAACTGTTTTTT CASILFRGQGARVRLEELFF
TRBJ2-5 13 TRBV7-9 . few TGTGCCAGCAGCTCTGGGGGCTTCGAGACCCAGTACTTC CASSSGGFETQYF
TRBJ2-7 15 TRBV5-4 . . TGTGCCAGCAGCTTGGACGAGGGCCCACCATCTGAGCAGTACTTC CASSLDEGPPSEQYF
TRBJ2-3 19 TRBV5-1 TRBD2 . TGCGCCAGCAGCTTGGCACGTTTTTCGACTAGCGAGTCCACAGATACGCAGTATTTT CASSLARFSTSESTDTQYF
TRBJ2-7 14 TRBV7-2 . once TGTGCCAGCAGCCTACCGCTGGGGTTAGGCGAGCAGTACTTC CASSLPLGLGEQYF
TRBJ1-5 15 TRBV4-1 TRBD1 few TGCGCCAGCAGCCAGGAAGGACAGGGGCGATCGCCCCAGCATTTT CASSQEGQGRSPQHF
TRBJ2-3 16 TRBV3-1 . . TGTGCCAGCAGCCAAGATCTCGGAGGCCCAAGGGATACGCAGTATTTT CASSQDLGGPRDTQYF
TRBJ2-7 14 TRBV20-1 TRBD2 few TGCAGTGCCAACTTAGCGGGAGGGGCCTACGAGCAGTACTTC CSANLAGGAYEQYF
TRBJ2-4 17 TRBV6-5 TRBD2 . TGTGCCAGCAGTTCTCCTTCTAGCGGGGGGGGGAAAAACATTCAGTACTTC CASSSPSSGGGKNIQYF
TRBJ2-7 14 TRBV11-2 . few TGTGCCAGCAGCGTACGGCGGGGGCCCTACGAGCAGTACTTC CASSVRRGPYEQYF
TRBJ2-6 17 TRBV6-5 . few TGTGCCAGCAGTTACTCGATAGGGCAAGCTGGGGCCAACGTCCTGACTTTC CASSYSIGQAGANVLTF
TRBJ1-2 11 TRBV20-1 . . TGCAGTGCCCCGCTGGGGACAGGCTACACCTTC CSAPLGTGYTF
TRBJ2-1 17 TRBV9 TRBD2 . TGTGCCAGCAGCGTAGAGGTGTGGAGCGGGGGTGACAATGAGCAGTTCTTC CASSVEVWSGGDNEQFF
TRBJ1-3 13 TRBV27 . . TGTGCCAGCAGTTTATCGGCTGGAAACACCATATATTTT CASSLSAGNTIYF
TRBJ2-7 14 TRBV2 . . TGTGCCAGCACCGAGCAGGGTAGCTCCTACGAGCAGTACTTC CASTEQGSSYEQYF
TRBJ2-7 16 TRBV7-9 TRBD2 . TGTGCAAGCAGCCGATCCGCGGGGGGACTGACCTACGAGCAGTACTTC CASSRSAGGLTYEQYF
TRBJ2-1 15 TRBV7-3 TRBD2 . TGTGCCAGCAGCTTAGTAAGCGGGGAATACAATGAGCAGTTCTTC CASSLVSGEYNEQFF
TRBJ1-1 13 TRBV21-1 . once TGTGCCAGCAGAATCGCTATGAACACTGAAGCTTTCTTT CASRIAMNTEAFF
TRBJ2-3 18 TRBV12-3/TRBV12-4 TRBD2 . TGTGCCAGCAGTTTAATCGGCGCGGGGGGGCCCTTCACAGATACGCAGTATTTT CASSLIGAGGPFTDTQYF
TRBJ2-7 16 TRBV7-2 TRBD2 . TGTGCCAGCAGCGCGGGACTAGCGGGATGGGCTTACGAGCAGTACTTC CASSAGLAGWAYEQYF
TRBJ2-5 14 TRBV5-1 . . TGCGCCAGCAGTTCGTACTTAAGGGGCGAGACCCAGTACTTC CASSSYLRGETQYF
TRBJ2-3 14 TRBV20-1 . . TGCAGTGCTAGAGATCCGGGGATGGCAGATACGCAGTATTTT CSARDPGMADTQYF
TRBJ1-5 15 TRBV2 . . TGTGCCAGCAGCCAAGACCAGCTGGGCAATCAGCCCCAGCATTTT CASSQDQLGNQPQHF
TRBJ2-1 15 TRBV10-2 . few TGCGCCAGCAGTGCGGGACCGGGCTCCTACAATGAGCAGTTCTTC CASSAGPGSYNEQFF
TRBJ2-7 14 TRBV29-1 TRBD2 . TGCAGCGGGACTAGCGGGAGGCCCTGGAACGAGCGGTACTTC CSGTSGRPWNERYF
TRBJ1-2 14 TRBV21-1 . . . CASSKGTDCYGCTF
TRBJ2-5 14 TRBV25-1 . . TGTGCCAGCAGCCATACCTGGGGGGAAGAGACCCAGTACTTC CASSHTWGEETQYF
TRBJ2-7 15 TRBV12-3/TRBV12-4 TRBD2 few TGTGCCAGCAAGTCCGGGACTAGCAAACATTACGAGCAGTACTTC CASKSGTSKHYEQYF
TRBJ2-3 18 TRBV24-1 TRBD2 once TGTGCCACCAGTGATTCGACTCGGGGGACTAGCCTCACAGATACGCAGTATTTT CATSDSTRGTSLTDTQYF
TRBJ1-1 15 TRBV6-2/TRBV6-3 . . TGTGCCAGCAGTTATTATGACGGAGGGAACACTGAAGCTTTCTTT CASSYYDGGNTEAFF
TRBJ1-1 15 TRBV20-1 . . TGCAGTGCTAGCCCCCTACAGGGCGGAAACACTGAAGCTTACTTT CSASPLQGGNTEAYF
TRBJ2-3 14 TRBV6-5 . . TGTGCCAGCAGCCGAGAACAGGGCACAGATACGCAGTATTTT CASSREQGTDTQYF
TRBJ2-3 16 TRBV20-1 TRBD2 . TGCAGTGCGCACGGGGGGGACTACCGTAGCACAGATACGCAGTATTTT CSAHGGDYRSTDTQYF
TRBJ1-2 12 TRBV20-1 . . TGCAGTGTTACCGACACCAACTATGGCTACACCTTC CSVTDTNYGYTF
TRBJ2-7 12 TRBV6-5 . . TGTGCCAGTCGACTAGGGTTAGACGAGCAGTACTTC CASRLGLDEQYF
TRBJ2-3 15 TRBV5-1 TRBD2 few TGCGCCAGCCGCGGGCCGGGACTAGTAACAGATACGCAGTATTTT CASRGPGLVTDTQYF
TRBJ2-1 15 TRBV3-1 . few TGTGCCAGCAGCCAAGATACCGGGAGAGTCAATGAGCAGTTCTTC CASSQDTGRVNEQFF
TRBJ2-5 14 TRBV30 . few TGTGCCTGGAGTCTAGTGGGGACGGGTGAGACCCAGTACTTC CAWSLVGTGETQYF
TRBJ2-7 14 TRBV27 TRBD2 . TGTGCCAGCAGTCGTAGCGGGCTGATATACGAGCAGTACTTC CASSRSGLIYEQYF
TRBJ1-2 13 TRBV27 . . TGTGCCAGCGGAGACTCACAAGGGAATGGCTACACCTTC CASGDSQGNGYTF